This T cell receptor (beta chain) was obtained from a study of beta chain features in type 1 diabetes. Study findings and constraints: In all four CD4+ subsets, TCRB CDR3 length was significantly, moderately reduced in type 1 diabetes.

In germline, CDR1 is SGHDN, CDR2 FVKESK. This CDR3 is 14 amino acids long. V was cut by 2 bases and J by 3 bases, with 10 bases left in between. The isolated RNA, all of it, was reverse transcribed, so expressed TCRB transcripts were what got sequenced. Sequencing was performed with immunoSEQ multiplex PCR; in TCRdb, only in-frame clones are kept and a portion is missing. The profile shows some 170,000 clones, 63% of them singletons. Regarding this clone: Its matching antigen is unknown.

Sequencing used naive CD4+ T cells from blood. This clonotype originated in a man aged 25 to 45 with type 1 diabetes. The chain carries TRBV14 and TRBJ1-1; D may be TRBD1 (5 bases). DNA of the CDR3: TGTGCCAGCAGCCAATTGGCAGGGTACACTGAAGCTTTCTTT. Translation gives CASSQLAGYTEAFF.